Below, one TCR beta chain is given with its context. What it binds is unknown. Assay: immunoSEQ multiplex PCR; the TCRdb copy retains only in-frame clones and omits some. The sample holds roughly 700,000 clones, 89% seen once. This sample stems from a study of Ad26.COV2.S vaccination and SARS-CoV-2 variants. Overall study context: The donor belonged to the COV1001 Ad26.COV2.S trial arm. Doses of Ad26.COV2.S were injected into muscle once or twice, 56 days apart.

Germline lookup yields CDR1 SGHTA and CDR2 FQGNSA. Trimming left V 5 bases short and J 1 base short, with 12 bases between. The CDR3 has 14 amino acids. General study points: While placebo recipients had lower spike-specific TCR breadth, vaccine recipients had more.

Treatment noted: some 19 received Ad26.COV2.S at low or high dose, single or two shots; roughly five received placebo; per-sample allocation not given. Sampling was done on day 63 after the first vaccine or placebo injection. The individual, an adult aged 18-55 years, was a donor in Boston. The clonotype originates from a person between 18 and 59 years old who received the Ad26.COV2.S COVID-19 vaccine or a placebo. The chain recombines TRBV7-2 with TRBJ2-7, with D possibly matching TRBD1 (6 bases). Sample: peripheral blood, taken in a trial of Ad26.COV2.S vaccine versus placebo. The CDR3 spells CASSTRDNSYEQYF. The DNA of the CDR3 is TGTGCCAGCAGCACCCGGGACAATTCCTACGAGCAGTACTTC.